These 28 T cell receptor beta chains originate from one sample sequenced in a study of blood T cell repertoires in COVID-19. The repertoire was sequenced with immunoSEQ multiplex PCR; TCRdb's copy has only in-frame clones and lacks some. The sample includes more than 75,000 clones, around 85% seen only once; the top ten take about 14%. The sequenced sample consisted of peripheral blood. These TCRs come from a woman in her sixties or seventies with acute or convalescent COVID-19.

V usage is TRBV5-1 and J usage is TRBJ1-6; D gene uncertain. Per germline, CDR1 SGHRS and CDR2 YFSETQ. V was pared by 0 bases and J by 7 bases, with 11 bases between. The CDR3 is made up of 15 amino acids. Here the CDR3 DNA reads TGCGCCAGCAGCTTGGAGAGGTTACCGAATTCACCCCTCCACTTT. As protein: CASSLERLPNSPLHF.

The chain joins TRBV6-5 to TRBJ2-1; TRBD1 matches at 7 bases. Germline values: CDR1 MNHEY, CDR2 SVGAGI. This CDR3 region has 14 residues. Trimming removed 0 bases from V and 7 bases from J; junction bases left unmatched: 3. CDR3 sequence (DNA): TGTGCCAGCAGTTACTCTCTACAGGGGAATGAGCAGTTCTTC. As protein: CASSYSLQGNEQFF.

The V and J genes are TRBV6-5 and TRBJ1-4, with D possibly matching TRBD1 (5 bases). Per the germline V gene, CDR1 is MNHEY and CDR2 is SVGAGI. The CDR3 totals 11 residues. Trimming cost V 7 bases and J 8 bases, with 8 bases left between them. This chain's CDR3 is CASMGGEKLFF. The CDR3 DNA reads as TGTGCCAGCATGGGGGGGGAAAAACTGTTTTTT.

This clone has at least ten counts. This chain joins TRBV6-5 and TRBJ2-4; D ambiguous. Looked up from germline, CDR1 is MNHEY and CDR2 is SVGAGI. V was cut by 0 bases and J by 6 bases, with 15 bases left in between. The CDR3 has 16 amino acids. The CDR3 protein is CASSYSATTPINIQYF. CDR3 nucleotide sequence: TGTGCCAGCAGTTACTCGGCCACAACACCAATAAACATTCAGTACTTC.

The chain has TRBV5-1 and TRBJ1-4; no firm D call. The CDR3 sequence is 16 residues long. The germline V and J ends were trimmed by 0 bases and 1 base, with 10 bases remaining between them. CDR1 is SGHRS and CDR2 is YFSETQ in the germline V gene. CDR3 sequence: CASSLGETQTNEKLFF. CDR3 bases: TGCGCCAGCAGCTTGGGAGAAACTCAAACTAATGAAAAACTGTTTTTT. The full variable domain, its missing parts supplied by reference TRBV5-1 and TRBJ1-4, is KAGVTQTPRYLIKTRGQQVTLSCSPISGHRSVSWYQQTPGQGLQFLFEYFSETQRNKGNFPGRFSGRQFSNSRSEMNVSTLELGDSALYLCASSLGETQTNEKLFFGSGTQLSVL.

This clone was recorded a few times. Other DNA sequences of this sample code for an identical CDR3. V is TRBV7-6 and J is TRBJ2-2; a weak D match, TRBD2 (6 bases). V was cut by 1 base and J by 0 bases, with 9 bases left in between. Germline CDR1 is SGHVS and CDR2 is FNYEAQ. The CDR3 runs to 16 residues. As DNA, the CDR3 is TGTGCCAGCAGCTTAGTCGCTAGCGCGAACACCGGGGAGCTGTTTTTT. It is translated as CASSLVASANTGELFF.

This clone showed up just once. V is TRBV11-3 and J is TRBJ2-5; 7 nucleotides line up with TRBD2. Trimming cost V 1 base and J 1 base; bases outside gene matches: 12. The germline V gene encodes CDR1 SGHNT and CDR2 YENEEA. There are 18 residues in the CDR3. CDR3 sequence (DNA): TGTGCCAGCAGCTTAGGCAGAGCGGTAGCGGGCCGCCAAGAGACCCAGTACTTC. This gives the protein CASSLGRAVAGRQETQYF.

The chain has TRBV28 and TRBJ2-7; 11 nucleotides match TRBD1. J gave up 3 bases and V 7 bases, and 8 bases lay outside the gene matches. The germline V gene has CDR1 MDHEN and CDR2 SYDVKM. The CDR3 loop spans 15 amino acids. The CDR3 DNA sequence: TGTGCCAGCAACGCCTTCGGGACAGGGGGCTACGAGCAGTACGTC. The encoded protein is CASNAFGTGGYEQYV.

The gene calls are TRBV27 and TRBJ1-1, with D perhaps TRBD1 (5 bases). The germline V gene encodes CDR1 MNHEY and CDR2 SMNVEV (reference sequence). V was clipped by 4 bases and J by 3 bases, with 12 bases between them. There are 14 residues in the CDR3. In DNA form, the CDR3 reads TGTGCCAGCAGTTCACAGACAGTTCACACTGAAGCTTTCTTT. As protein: CASSSQTVHTEAFF.

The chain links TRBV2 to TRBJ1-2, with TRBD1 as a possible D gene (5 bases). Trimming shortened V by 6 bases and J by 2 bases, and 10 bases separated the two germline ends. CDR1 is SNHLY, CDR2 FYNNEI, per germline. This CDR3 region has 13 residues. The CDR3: CASRDTTNYGYTF. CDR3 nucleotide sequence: TGTGCCAGCAGGGACACCACGAACTATGGCTACACCTTC.

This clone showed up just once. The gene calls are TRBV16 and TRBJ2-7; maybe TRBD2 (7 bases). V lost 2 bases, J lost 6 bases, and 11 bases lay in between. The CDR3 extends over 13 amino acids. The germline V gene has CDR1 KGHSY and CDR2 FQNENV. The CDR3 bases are TGTGCCAGCAGCCAACTCGCGGGGGCCGAGCAGTACGTC. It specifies CASSQLAGAEQYV.

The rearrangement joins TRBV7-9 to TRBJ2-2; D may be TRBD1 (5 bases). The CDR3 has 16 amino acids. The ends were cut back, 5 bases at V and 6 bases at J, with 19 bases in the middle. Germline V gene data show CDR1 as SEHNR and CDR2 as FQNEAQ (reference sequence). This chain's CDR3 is CASSLPGRVQAGELFF. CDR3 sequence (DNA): TGTGCCAGCAGCCTACCCGGACGGGTACAGGCCGGGGAGCTGTTTTTT.

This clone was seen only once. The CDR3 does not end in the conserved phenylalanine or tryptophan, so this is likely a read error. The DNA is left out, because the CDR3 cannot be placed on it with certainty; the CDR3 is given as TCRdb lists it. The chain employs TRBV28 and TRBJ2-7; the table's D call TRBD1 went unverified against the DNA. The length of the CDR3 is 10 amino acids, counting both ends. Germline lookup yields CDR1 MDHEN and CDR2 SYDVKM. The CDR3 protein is CASSLPRFWN.

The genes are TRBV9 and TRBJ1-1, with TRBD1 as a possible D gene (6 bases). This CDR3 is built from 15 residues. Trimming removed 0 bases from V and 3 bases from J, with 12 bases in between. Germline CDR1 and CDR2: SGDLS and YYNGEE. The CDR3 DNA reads TGTGCCAGCAGCGTAGGAGTGAGGACAGACACTGAAGCTTTCTTT. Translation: CASSVGVRTDTEAFF.

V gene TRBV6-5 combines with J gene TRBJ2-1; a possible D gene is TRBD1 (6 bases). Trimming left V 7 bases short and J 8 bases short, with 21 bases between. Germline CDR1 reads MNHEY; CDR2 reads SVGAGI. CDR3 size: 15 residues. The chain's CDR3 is CASTPDRSPRDEQFF. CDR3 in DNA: TGTGCCAGCACCCCAGACAGGTCCCCTCGCGATGAGCAGTTCTTC.

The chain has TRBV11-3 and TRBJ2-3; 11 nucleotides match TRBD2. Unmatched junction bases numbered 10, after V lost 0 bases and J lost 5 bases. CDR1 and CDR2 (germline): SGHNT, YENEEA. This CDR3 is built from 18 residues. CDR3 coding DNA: TGTGCCAGCAGCTTAGATTGGGGGACTAGCGGCTGGGGAGATACGCAGTATTTT. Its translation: CASSLDWGTSGWGDTQYF.

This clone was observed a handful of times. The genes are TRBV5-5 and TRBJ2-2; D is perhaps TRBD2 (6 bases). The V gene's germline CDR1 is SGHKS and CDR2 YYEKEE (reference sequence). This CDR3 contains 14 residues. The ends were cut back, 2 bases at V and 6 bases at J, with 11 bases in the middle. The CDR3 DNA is TGTGCCAGCAGCTTTGGCCCGGGAGCCGGGGAGCTGTTTTTT. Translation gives CASSFGPGAGELFF.

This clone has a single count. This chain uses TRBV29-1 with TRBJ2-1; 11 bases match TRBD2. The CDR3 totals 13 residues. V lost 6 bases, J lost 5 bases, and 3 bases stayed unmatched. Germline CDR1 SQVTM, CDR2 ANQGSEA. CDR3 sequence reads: CSVTSGGHNEQFF. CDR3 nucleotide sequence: TGCAGCGTCACTAGCGGGGGACACAATGAGCAGTTCTTC.

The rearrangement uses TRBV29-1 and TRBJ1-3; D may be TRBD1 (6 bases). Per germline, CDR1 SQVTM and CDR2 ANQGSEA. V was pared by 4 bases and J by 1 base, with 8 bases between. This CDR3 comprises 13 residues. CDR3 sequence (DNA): TGCAGCGTTGTAGGGGGATCTGGAAACACCATATATTTT. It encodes CSVVGGSGNTIYF.

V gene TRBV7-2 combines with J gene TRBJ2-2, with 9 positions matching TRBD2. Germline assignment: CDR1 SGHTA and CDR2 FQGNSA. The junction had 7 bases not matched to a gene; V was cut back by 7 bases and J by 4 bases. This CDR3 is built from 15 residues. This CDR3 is CASTIGTSLTGELFF. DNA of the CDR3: TGTGCCAGCACCATTGGGACTAGCCTCACCGGGGAGCTGTTTTTT.

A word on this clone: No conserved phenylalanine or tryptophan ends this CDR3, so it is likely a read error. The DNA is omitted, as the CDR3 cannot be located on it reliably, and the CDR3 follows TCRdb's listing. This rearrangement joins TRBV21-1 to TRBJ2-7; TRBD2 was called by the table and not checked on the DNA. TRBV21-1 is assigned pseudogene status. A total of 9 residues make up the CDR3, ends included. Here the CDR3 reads CASSQRDDA.

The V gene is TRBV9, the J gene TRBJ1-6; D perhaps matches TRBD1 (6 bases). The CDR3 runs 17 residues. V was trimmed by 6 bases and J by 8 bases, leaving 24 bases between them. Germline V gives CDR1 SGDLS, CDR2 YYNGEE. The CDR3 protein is CASTSKHLQGWDSPLHF. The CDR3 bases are TGTGCCAGCACCTCAAAACATTTACAGGGATGGGATTCACCCCTCCACTTT. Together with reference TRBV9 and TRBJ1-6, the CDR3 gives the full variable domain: DSGVTQTPKHLITATGQRVTLRCSPRSGDLSVYWYQQSLDQGLQFLIQYYNGEERAKGNILERFSAQQFPDLHSELNLSSLELGDSALYFCASTSKHLQGWDSPLHFGNGTRLTVT.

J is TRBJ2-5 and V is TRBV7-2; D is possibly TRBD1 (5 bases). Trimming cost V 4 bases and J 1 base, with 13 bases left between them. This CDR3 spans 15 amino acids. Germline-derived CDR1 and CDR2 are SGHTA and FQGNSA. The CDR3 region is CASSSAGALQETQYF. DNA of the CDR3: TGTGCCAGCAGCTCAGCTGGGGCACTCCAAGAGACCCAGTACTTC.

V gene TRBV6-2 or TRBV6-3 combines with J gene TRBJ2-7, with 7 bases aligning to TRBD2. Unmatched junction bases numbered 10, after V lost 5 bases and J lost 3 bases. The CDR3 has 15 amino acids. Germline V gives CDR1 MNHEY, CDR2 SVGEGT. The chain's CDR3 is CASSTRDSGHYEQYV. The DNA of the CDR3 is TGTGCCAGCAGTACTCGGGATAGCGGGCACTACGAGCAGTACGTC.

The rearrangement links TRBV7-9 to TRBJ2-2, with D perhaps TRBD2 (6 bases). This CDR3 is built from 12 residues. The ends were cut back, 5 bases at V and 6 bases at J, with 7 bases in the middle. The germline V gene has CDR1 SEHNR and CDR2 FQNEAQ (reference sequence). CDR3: CASSTGAGELFF. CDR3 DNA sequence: TGTGCCAGCAGCACGGGGGCCGGGGAGCTGTTTTTT.

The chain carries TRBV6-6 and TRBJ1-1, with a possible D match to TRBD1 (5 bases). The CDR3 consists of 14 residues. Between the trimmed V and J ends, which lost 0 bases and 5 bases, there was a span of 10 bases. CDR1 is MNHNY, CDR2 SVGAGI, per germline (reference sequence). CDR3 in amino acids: CASSYSGAGTEAFF. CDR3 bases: TGTGCCAGCAGTTACTCAGGGGCAGGAACTGAAGCTTTCTTT.

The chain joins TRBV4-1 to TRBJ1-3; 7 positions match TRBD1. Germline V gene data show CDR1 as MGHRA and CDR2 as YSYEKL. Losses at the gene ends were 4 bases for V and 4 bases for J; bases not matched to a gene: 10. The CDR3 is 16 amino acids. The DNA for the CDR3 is TGCGCCAGCAGCCGGCGAGGACAGGAAGCCGGAAACACCATATATTTT. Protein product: CASSRRGQEAGNTIYF.

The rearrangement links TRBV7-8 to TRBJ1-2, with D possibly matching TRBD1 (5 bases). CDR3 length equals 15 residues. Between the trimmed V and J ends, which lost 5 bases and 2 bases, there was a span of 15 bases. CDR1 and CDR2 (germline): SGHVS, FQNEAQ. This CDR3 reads CASSDSRSGNYGYTF. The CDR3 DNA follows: TGTGCCAGCAGCGATTCTAGATCAGGGAACTATGGCTACACCTTC.